This T cell receptor beta chain was captured in a study of technical replicates of blood from a handful of donors (dated by TCRdb to between 2016 and 2019). V loses 8 bases, J loses 1 base, and the germline ends lie 12 bases apart. As encoded in the germline V gene, CDR1 is MNHEY while CDR2 is SVGAGI. The CDR3 starts with the cysteine, ends with the phenylalanine, and has 14 residues. Of all the DNA, just the CDR3 is kept, 42 bases in frame from base 1. A remark on this clone: No antigen is known for it. No base qualities exist here, and no much larger clone lies one base off it.

Libraries were prepared through the immunoSEQ multiplex PCR assay. TCRdb stores this immuneACCESS table with in-frame sequences only. Part of the clones is absent; in the studies checked, under half of the shortfall reflects unresolved V genes, and no reason is known for the rest. This sample has 75,000 to 100,000 clones in its table, and 95% of those were observed once. The ten largest clones add up to 0.26% of the sample. This TCR was sampled from a human donor in good health. The V and J segments used are TRBV6-5 and TRBJ1-5; TRBD1 might be the D gene, on 5 matching bases. Source material: T cells isolated from PBMCs. CDR3 sequence: CASSHGGSNQPQHF. Read as DNA, the sequence is TGTGCCAGCTCCCACGGGGGAAGCAATCAGCCCCAGCATTTT.